The clone carrying this T cell receptor (beta chain) was recorded at least ten times. The antigen is undetermined. CDR1 and CDR2 (germline): SEHNR, FQNEAQ (reference sequence). This CDR3 is built from 13 residues. V was trimmed by 5 bases and J by 6 bases, leaving 10 bases between them. Per the original data handling: Samples had a median of around 94,000 TCRs, ranging about 20,000 to 750,000. TCRdb itself ran the RACE reads through MiXCR, one entry per CDR3 protein. TCRdb's processing, not the study's, gives the V and J calls here. The data contain about 98,000 distinct CDR3 sequences, 10% to 14% of them seen just once; the ten biggest clones take up approximately 3.1%. This specimen comes from a study of human T cells and chemical hapten exposure. Noted time point: pre-sensitization, week 0. Treatment noted: therapeutic diphenylcyclopropenone sensitization with weekly scalp DPC. Regarding the study as a whole: Sensitizing with DPC caused no change in TCRs above 1 in 1000 frequency. The study found expanded TCRs formed significantly more large CDR3 similarity clusters than controls.

The rearrangement links TRBV7-9 to TRBJ1-4; perhaps TRBD1 as D (5 bases). This receptor was taken from a woman aged 55-69 years with alopecia areata. Some clones in this sample may be carry-over from other donors' samples. Here the sequenced sample was whole blood, taken in connection with sensitization to the hapten diphenylcyclopropenone (DPC). The CDR3 loop reads CASSRGTDEKLFF. CDR3 in DNA: TGTGCCAGCAGCCGCGGGACGGATGAAAAACTGTTTTTT.